This is a list of T cell receptor beta chains from one sample in a study of radiotherapy plus CTLA-4 blockade in lung cancer. Clones were read by immunoSEQ multiplex PCR, and TCRdb kept only the in-frame ones, dropping some. The sample has fewer than 40,000 clones, 75% to 85% seen once. Sequenced material: peripheral blood, taken from a patient treated with radiotherapy plus ipilimumab. The receptors were gathered from a human donor with non-small cell lung cancer that progressed on radiotherapy plus ipilimumab. CDR3s include the opening cysteine and the closing phenylalanine or tryptophan. D genes are given only for firm matches. Some rows have no size entry. The others give once, few or many, or a class for an expanded clone.

V gene	clone size	J gene	D gene	CDR3 DNA	CDR3 protein
TRBV6-5	few	TRBJ2-7	TRBD2	TGTGCCAGCAGTGCCGTGGGAGGGGCCTACGAGCAGTACTTC	CASSAVGGAYEQYF
TRBV7-2	.	TRBJ2-3	.	TGTGCCAGCAGCTCGAGAGGAGATACGCAGTATTTT	CASSSRGDTQYF
TRBV7-3	.	TRBJ1-2	TRBD1	TGTGCCAGCAGCTTAACTGGGACAGGGGGTGTCTATGGCTACACCTTC	CASSLTGTGGVYGYTF
TRBV4-2	.	TRBJ2-3	.	TGTGCCAGCAGCCTCGGTCGCTCGAGGGATACGCAGTATTTT	CASSLGRSRDTQYF
TRBV5-1	.	TRBJ2-1	TRBD2	TGCGCCAGCAGGGGACTAGCGGGGGGGGATGAGCAGTTCTTC	CASRGLAGGDEQFF
TRBV15	once	TRBJ1-5	.	TGTGCCACCAGCAGAGGATCGGGTAACAATCAGCCCCAGCATTTT	CATSRGSGNNQPQHF
TRBV27	.	TRBJ1-4	TRBD1	TGTGCCAGCAGTTGGGGGACAGGGCGTAATGAAAAACTGTTTTTT	CASSWGTGRNEKLFF
TRBV4-2	.	TRBJ1-2	TRBD1	TGTGCCAGCAGCCAAGAGACAGGGGACTATGGCTACACCTTC	CASSQETGDYGYTF
TRBV27	.	TRBJ1-2	.	TGTGCCAGCAGTTTCCGACAGGTCCACTATGGCTACACCTTC	CASSFRQVHYGYTF
TRBV6-6	.	TRBJ2-2	.	TGTGCCAGCAGTAGGTACAGGGCCGAGAACACCGGGGAGCTGTTTTTT	CASSRYRAENTGELFF
TRBV27	.	TRBJ2-7	.	TGTGCCAGCACTCCGATGGGGGCCCTCTCCTACGAGCAGTACTTC	CASTPMGALSYEQYF
TRBV20-1	.	TRBJ2-3	.	TGCAGTGCCCCCCCCCTGGATACGCAGTATTTT	CSAPPLDTQYF
TRBV7-2	.	TRBJ1-5	.	TGTGCCAGCAGCTCCCGCGGGAAGCCCCAGCATTTT	CASSSRGKPQHF
TRBV5-1	.	TRBJ2-7	TRBD1	TGCGCCAGCAGCGGGGGGACAGGAGGCAGCTACGAGCAGTACTTC	CASSGGTGGSYEQYF
TRBV9	.	TRBJ2-2	TRBD1	TGTGCCAGCAGCCCCCGCTCGACAGGGGGCACCGGGGAGCTGTTTTTT	CASSPRSTGGTGELFF
TRBV6-6	.	TRBJ2-7	TRBD2	TGTGCCAGCAGTTCCCCTGGACTAGCGGCCTACGAGCAGTACTTC	CASSSPGLAAYEQYF
TRBV7-6	.	TRBJ2-5	TRBD2	TGTGCCAGCAGCTTGGGACTAGCGGGAGAGACCCAGTACTTC	CASSLGLAGETQYF
TRBV9	.	TRBJ2-3	TRBD2	TGTGCCAGCAGCGTTGTTAGCGGGGCGATCACAGATACGCAGTATTTT	CASSVVSGAITDTQYF
TRBV25-1	.	TRBJ1-1	TRBD1	TGTGCCAGCAGCTTTGGGACAGGTAAAACTGAAGCTTTCTTT	CASSFGTGKTEAFF
TRBV19	once	TRBJ1-1	.	TGTGCCAGTAGTATAGAAACAGTGGGCACTGAAGCTTTCTTT	CASSIETVGTEAFF
TRBV15	.	TRBJ2-3	TRBD2	TGTGCCACCAGCAGAGATAAGGGGCTAGCGGGGGGGTCGGATACGCAGTATTTT	CATSRDKGLAGGSDTQYF
TRBV27	.	TRBJ1-2	TRBD1	TGTGCCACCGGCCTTTTAGGGACAGGGGTCTATGGCTACACCTTC	CATGLLGTGVYGYTF
TRBV15	.	TRBJ2-6	.	TGTGCCACCAGCAGGGCACATTTCTCTGGGGCCAACGTCCTGACTTTC	CATSRAHFSGANVLTF
TRBV7-9	.	TRBJ1-6	TRBD1	TGTGCCAGCACCCCGACAGGGGTCAATTCACCCCTCCACTTT	CASTPTGVNSPLHF
TRBV11-3	.	TRBJ2-7	.	TGTGCCAGCAGCCTCGGTTCCGAGGGGGCCTACGAGCAGTACTTC	CASSLGSEGAYEQYF
TRBV7-3	.	TRBJ2-1	.	TGTGCCAGCAGCTTAACAGGAGGACGCAGTCCCAATGAGCAGTTCTTC	CASSLTGGRSPNEQFF
TRBV18	.	TRBJ2-6	.	TGTGCCAGCTCACCATCAGGGGCTAGCTCTGGGGCCAACGTCCTGACTTTC	CASSPSGASSGANVLTF
TRBV7-2	.	TRBJ1-2	.	TGTGCCAGCAGCTCCAGCCGACAGACCTCTAACTATGGCTACACCTTC	CASSSSRQTSNYGYTF
TRBV5-4	.	TRBJ1-1	.	TGTGCCAGCAGAGCGGGGCCGGTAGACACTGAAGCTTTCTTT	CASRAGPVDTEAFF
TRBV11-2	.	TRBJ2-5	.	TGTGCCAGCAGCTTAGCTGGGGGGGCATTTGAGACCCAGTACTTC	CASSLAGGAFETQYF
TRBV28	.	TRBJ1-2	TRBD1	TGTGCCAGCAGCCCTGCCCGGGACAGCTCTGGCTACACCTTC	CASSPARDSSGYTF
TRBV18	.	TRBJ2-5	.	TGTGCCAGCTCACCCCGGGGGCAAGAGACCCAGTACTTC	CASSPRGQETQYF
TRBV27	.	TRBJ2-3	TRBD1	TGTGCCAGCGGGCCACAGGGGTTGACAGATACGCAGTATTTT	CASGPQGLTDTQYF
TRBV27	.	TRBJ2-5	.	TGTGCCAGCAGGCATACAGGGAGCGAGACCCAGTACTTC	CASRHTGSETQYF
TRBV27	.	TRBJ1-5	.	TGTGCCAGCAGTCCGACCCGGCAGGCGCTTAATCGTCAGCCCCAGCATTTT	CASSPTRQALNRQPQHF
TRBV7-2	.	TRBJ2-1	TRBD1	TGTGCCAGCAGCTTAGTGGCGGGGACAGGGGGCCTTGAGCAGTTCTTC	CASSLVAGTGGLEQFF
TRBV10-3	.	TRBJ2-5	TRBD2	TGTGCCATCAGTCAAACCGGGACTAGCGAGACCCAGTACTTC	CAISQTGTSETQYF
TRBV14	.	TRBJ2-7	.	TGTGCCAGCAGCCAGGGCGTCAGCCACTCCTACGAGCAGTACTTC	CASSQGVSHSYEQYF
TRBV6-5	.	TRBJ2-1	TRBD2	TGTGCCAGTCTAGCGGGGGCCGACAATGAGCAGTTCTTC	CASLAGADNEQFF
TRBV5-4	.	TRBJ2-2	.	TGTGCCAGCAGCTTGCGAGATACCGGGGAGCTGTTTTTT	CASSLRDTGELFF
TRBV19	.	TRBJ1-1	.	TGTGCCAGTAGTATACCGACAAAGGGGGTGGGCACTGAAGCTTTCTTT	CASSIPTKGVGTEAFF
TRBV5-1	.	TRBJ1-4	TRBD1	TGCGCCAGCAGCTTACAGGGGGGGGTCGGAAGGGCCTCCGAAAAACTGTTTTTT	CASSLQGGVGRASEKLFF
TRBV27	few	TRBJ2-7	.	TGTGCCAGCAGTTCCCTTGATAGTTCCTACGAGCAGTACTTC	CASSSLDSSYEQYF
TRBV9	.	TRBJ2-1	.	TGTGCCAGCAGCGGTGGCCTCGGGGGGCTTTACAATGAGCAGTTCTTC	CASSGGLGGLYNEQFF
TRBV2	.	TRBJ2-7	.	TGTGCCAGCTTGGGACCCGGGGGATACGAGCAGTACTTC	CASLGPGGYEQYF
TRBV27	.	TRBJ2-7	TRBD2	TGTGCCAGCAGTCTAGCGGGGGGCAGAGAGCAGTACTTC	CASSLAGGREQYF
TRBV6-5	.	TRBJ2-7	TRBD2	TGTGCCAGCAGACGGACTAGCGGGGGATACGAGCAGTACTTC	CASRRTSGGYEQYF
TRBV20-1	.	TRBJ2-7	.	TGCAGTGCTAGAGAGGGTACAGGGTGGTACTTC	CSAREGTGWYF
TRBV4-3	.	TRBJ1-1	.	TGCGCCAGCAGCCATACTGGGGAGCAGAACACTGAAGCTTTCTTT	CASSHTGEQNTEAFF
TRBV6-5	.	TRBJ2-7	TRBD2	TGTGCCACCCTGAAAGCGGGGGGGAGCGAGCAGTACTTC	CATLKAGGSEQYF
TRBV29-1	.	TRBJ2-1	TRBD1	TGCAGCGTTGTTCCCCCCTTCGGGACAGGGTCGTACAATGAGCAGTTCTTC	CSVVPPFGTGSYNEQFF
TRBV19	.	TRBJ2-5	TRBD2	TGTGCCAGTGGACTAGGGCCTGCCCAAGAGACCCAGTACTTC	CASGLGPAQETQYF
TRBV29-1	few	TRBJ2-1	.	TGCAGCGTTGAACGGGGAATTGGCAATGAGCAGTTCTTC	CSVERGIGNEQFF
TRBV15	.	TRBJ1-1	.	TGTGCCACCAGCAGAGGGTTTTCCCCGGCGGCTGAAGCTTTCTTT	CATSRGFSPAAEAFF
TRBV6-5	.	TRBJ1-5	.	TGTGCCAGCAGTTACGGAATGCCAGCGCTCAATCAGCCCCAGCATTTT	CASSYGMPALNQPQHF
TRBV9	.	TRBJ2-3	TRBD2	TGTGCCAGCAGCGTAAACTCGGGGGGGCCGACAGATACGCAGTATTTT	CASSVNSGGPTDTQYF
TRBV28	.	TRBJ2-7	TRBD2	TGTGCCAGCAGCCCGATGGCGGGGGGGTCCTACGAGCAGTACTTC	CASSPMAGGSYEQYF
TRBV19	.	TRBJ1-5	.	TGTGCCAGTAGCTTACAGGGTGGGAGCAATCAGCCCCAGCATTTT	CASSLQGGSNQPQHF
TRBV27	.	TRBJ1-6	.	TGTGCCAGCAGTCGCTCCTATAATTCACCCCTCCACTTT	CASSRSYNSPLHF